This T cell receptor (beta chain) was obtained from a study of sequential checkpoint blockade in melanoma. Treatment here: randomized to nivolumab then ipilimumab (arm A) or the reverse (arm B). The method was immunoSEQ multiplex PCR; TCRdb's version includes in-frame clones alone and lacks a portion of them. This sample yields 3,000 to 4,500 clones, of which 17% are seen a single time; roughly 15% belongs to the top ten. The source material was tumor tissue (inferred from file names), sampled from a patient given nivolumab and ipilimumab in sequence. The TCR was taken from a human donor with melanoma.

The CDR3 DNA is TGTGCCAGCAGGATGGACACGGGCCTTCAGGTATACCAGTACTTC. Translation gives CASRMDTGLQVYQYF. The J gene is TRBJ2-5, the V gene TRBV6-8; a possible D gene is TRBD1 (5 bases). In germline, CDR1 is MNHGY, CDR2 SAAAGT. The V gene lost 6 bases and the J gene lost 10 bases, with 24 bases spanning the gap. CDR3 size: 15 residues.